This T cell receptor beta chain was captured in a study of blood T cell repertoires in COVID-19 (dated by TCRdb to about 2020). Describing the broader study: Collaborator samples came from the United States, Italy and Spain and covered acute and convalescent phases of COVID-19. The prospective study material was composed of cDNA or gDNA derived from T cells, B-cell-depleted T cells, or PBMCs. The dataset comprised deeply sampled blood TCRbeta repertoires from subjects exposed to, actively infected with, or recovered from COVID-19. The repertoires were released in a freely available public database meant as a resource for research on the immune response to SARS-CoV-2. The samples were drawn from the first 160 participants of the ongoing ImmuneRACE study and from 1,200 or so subjects provided by 6 global collaborators. Sample metadata almost always included a de-identified subject ID, COVID-19 status, age in years and sex. HLA class I and class II types, where available, came from metadata supplied by the sample provider rather than from assay-based typing.

About this clone: This receptor's antigen is unknown. No much larger clone is present one base from it, and per-base qualities are unavailable.

Participants in the prospective study were enrolled through a virtual design, were aged roughly 18 to 100 years, and lived in approximately 25 United States geographic areas. In the prospective study, cohorts were assigned on the basis of participant-reported clinical history obtained from a screening survey and a study questionnaire. Each participant in the prospective study had whole blood, serum and a nasopharyngeal or oropharyngeal swab collected by mobile phlebotomists. Additional blood draws and questionnaires over a 2-month period could optionally be provided by prospective study participants. Before DNA extraction, prospective study blood samples were shipped either frozen or at room temperature. V is pared back by 5 bases and J by 1 base, with 8 bases lying between the germline termini. The CDR3 numbers 13 residues from cysteine through phenylalanine. The retained sequence is limited to the CDR3, 39 bases, with the frame set at the first base. As encoded in the germline V gene (reference sequence), CDR1 is LNHDA while CDR2 is SQIVND.

What the work shows at the level of the full study, not this receptor alone: The amount of clinical and demographic metadata varied by source and participant and was provided uncurated.

The immunoSEQ Assay, a bias-controlled multiplex PCR, was used to amplify TCRbeta CDR3 regions from genomic DNA. Per the original workflow: Within the assay, amplification of reference gene primers was used to estimate how many nucleated cells each sample contained. Sequence reads were collapsed and filtered to measure the absolute abundance of every unique TCRbeta CDR3 rearrangement. For each sample, productive Simpson clonality was calculated as the square root of Simpson's diversity index over productive rearrangements. TCRdb holds this immuneACCESS table with in-frame rearrangements only. Some clones are missing; in checked studies, unresolved V genes explain under half, and the rest has no known cause. That table is the source of V, J and clone size, and D and trimming were worked out from the DNA. The sample profile shows roughly 220,000 clones; approximately 90% of them were found once. Of the sample, under 4% falls within the top ten clones.

Sequenced: PBMCs or T cells enriched from blood (not recorded which). This sequence uses TRBV19 and TRBJ1-1, with the D gene not confidently named. The sequence came from a woman aged 18-29 years in a cohort exposed to, infected with or recovered from COVID-19 (not recorded which). This receptor has the CDR3 CASSLASNTEAFF. The DNA sequence reads TGTGCCAGTAGTCTTGCGTCGAACACTGAAGCTTTCTTT.